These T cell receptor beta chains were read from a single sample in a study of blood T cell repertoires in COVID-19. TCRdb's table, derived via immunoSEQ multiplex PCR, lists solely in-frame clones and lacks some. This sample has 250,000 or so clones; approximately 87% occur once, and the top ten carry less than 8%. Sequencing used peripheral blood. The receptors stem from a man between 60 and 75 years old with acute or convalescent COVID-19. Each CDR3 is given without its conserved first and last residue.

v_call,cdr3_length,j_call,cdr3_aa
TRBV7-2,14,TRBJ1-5,ASSLDRGRGNQPQH
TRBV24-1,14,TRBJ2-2,ATTAGGPRGTGELF
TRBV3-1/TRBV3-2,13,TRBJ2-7,ASSPNGLAGNEQY
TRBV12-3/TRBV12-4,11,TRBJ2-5,ASSPEIQETQY
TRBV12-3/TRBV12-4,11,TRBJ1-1,ASSLARSTEAF
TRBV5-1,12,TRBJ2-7,ASSLGQRTYEQY
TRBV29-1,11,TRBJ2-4,SVAQGIGNIQY
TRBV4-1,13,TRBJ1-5,ASSQVHGLNQPQH
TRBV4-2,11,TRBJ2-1,ASSPTEYNEQF
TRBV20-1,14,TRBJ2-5,SASLGGRRQGETQY